This section outlines one T cell receptor beta chain sequence together with its context. The data were taken from a study of blood T cell repertoires in COVID-19. About the research overall: Italy, Spain and the United States were the sources of the convalescent and acute COVID-19 samples.

Trimming cost V 6 bases and J 10 bases; bases outside gene matches: 6. This CDR3 region has 13 residues. Per the original data handling: Amplification from reference gene primers served as the basis for estimated nucleated cell counts. This table comes from immunoSEQ multiplex PCR, and its TCRdb copy is limited to in-frame clones, with some not included. V and J calls and clone size come straight from that table; D and trimming were deduced from the DNA. The data hold some 300,000 clones, with about 87% observed a single time. The chain carries TRBV12-3 or TRBV12-4 and TRBJ1-6, with 7 bases that match TRBD1. Sequenced: peripheral blood. The source of this sequence is a man in his 70s with acute or convalescent COVID-19. CDR3 sequence: CASRGQAQSPLHF. Written as DNA, the CDR3 is TGTGCCAGCAGAGGACAGGCGCAATCACCCCTCCACTTT.